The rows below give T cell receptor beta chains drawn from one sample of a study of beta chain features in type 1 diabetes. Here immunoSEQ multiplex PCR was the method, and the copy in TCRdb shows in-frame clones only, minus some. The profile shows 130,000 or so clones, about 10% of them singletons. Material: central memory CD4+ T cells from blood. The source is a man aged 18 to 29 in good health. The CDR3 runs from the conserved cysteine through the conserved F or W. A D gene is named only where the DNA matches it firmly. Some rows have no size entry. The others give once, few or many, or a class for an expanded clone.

CDR3 DNA: TGTGCCAGCAGTGAATTACAGGCCCACTATGGCTACACCTTC; CDR3 protein: CASSELQAHYGYTF; J gene: TRBJ1-2; V gene: TRBV25-1; D gene: .; clone size: .
CDR3 DNA: TGTGCCAGCAGCTTGGACTGGGACAGGGCGGCCTACGAGCAGTACTTC; CDR3 protein: CASSLDWDRAAYEQYF; J gene: TRBJ2-7; V gene: TRBV5-7; D gene: TRBD1; clone size: .
CDR3 DNA: TGTGCCAGCATTGGGGGGAATAACTATGGCTACACCTTC; CDR3 protein: CASIGGNNYGYTF; J gene: TRBJ1-2; V gene: TRBV2; D gene: .; clone size: .
CDR3 DNA: TGTGCCAGCAGGGGACCTGGGGGAGGAGGTGAAAAACTGTTTTTT; CDR3 protein: CASRGPGGGGEKLFF; J gene: TRBJ1-4; V gene: TRBV2; D gene: .; clone size: .
CDR3 DNA: TGCGCCAGCAGCGGTCTACAGGGGGTGAATGGCTACACCTTC; CDR3 protein: CASSGLQGVNGYTF; J gene: TRBJ1-2; V gene: TRBV5-1; D gene: TRBD1; clone size: .
CDR3 DNA: TGCGCCAGCAGCCAAAGCGACAGGGGGCATGACAATGAGCAGTTCTTC; CDR3 protein: CASSQSDRGHDNEQFF; J gene: TRBJ2-1; V gene: TRBV4-1; D gene: TRBD1; clone size: few
CDR3 DNA: TGTGCCAGCAGCAGGGGACTAGCGGCTAACTACGAGCAGTACTTC; CDR3 protein: CASSRGLAANYEQYF; J gene: TRBJ2-7; V gene: TRBV5-4; D gene: TRBD2; clone size: few
CDR3 DNA: TGTGCCAGCAGTCAATACCGGGACAGGGGGCTCGTTGGCTACACCTTC; CDR3 protein: CASSQYRDRGLVGYTF; J gene: TRBJ1-2; V gene: TRBV27; D gene: TRBD1; clone size: .
CDR3 DNA: TGCGCCAGCAGCTTGGAAACGGGGGAAACCGGGGAGCTGTTTTTT; CDR3 protein: CASSLETGETGELFF; J gene: TRBJ2-2; V gene: TRBV5-1; D gene: .; clone size: .
CDR3 DNA: TGTGCCAGCAGCTTAGGTCAGGGGCCCTTCGGGCCCCAGCATTTT; CDR3 protein: CASSLGQGPFGPQHF; J gene: TRBJ1-5; V gene: TRBV7-2; D gene: .; clone size: .
CDR3 DNA: TGTGCCATCAGCAGACTAGCGGGGGCGGGAGTGGATGAGCAGTTCTTC; CDR3 protein: CAISRLAGAGVDEQFF; J gene: TRBJ2-1; V gene: TRBV10-3; D gene: TRBD2; clone size: .
CDR3 DNA: TGTGCCAGCAGCCGAAAAGGGACTAGCGGGGGGGCAACAGATACGCAGTATTTT; CDR3 protein: CASSRKGTSGGATDTQYF; J gene: TRBJ2-3; V gene: TRBV7-2; D gene: TRBD2; clone size: .
CDR3 DNA: TGTGCCAGCAGCTTAGGTGGCGGTCTTTTGGAGACCCAGTACTTC; CDR3 protein: CASSLGGGLLETQYF; J gene: TRBJ2-5; V gene: TRBV7-2; D gene: .; clone size: .
CDR3 DNA: TGCGCCAGCAGCTTGGAGGGAGGGGCTCATGGCTACACCTTC; CDR3 protein: CASSLEGGAHGYTF; J gene: TRBJ1-2; V gene: TRBV5-1; D gene: .; clone size: .
CDR3 DNA: TGCAGCGGAGAGGGAGATAATGAAAAACTGTTTTTT; CDR3 protein: CSGEGDNEKLFF; J gene: TRBJ1-4; V gene: TRBV29-1; D gene: .; clone size: .
CDR3 DNA: TGTGCCAGCTCACCAGGACAGATTAATTCACCCCTCCACTTT; CDR3 protein: CASSPGQINSPLHF; J gene: TRBJ1-6; V gene: TRBV18; D gene: .; clone size: .
CDR3 DNA: TGTGCCAGCGCTTCCCCAGGGGTGGGGGACATTCAGTACTTC; CDR3 protein: CASASPGVGDIQYF; J gene: TRBJ2-4; V gene: TRBV25-1; D gene: .; clone size: .
CDR3 DNA: TGTGCCAGCAGCTTAGTCTTCACAGGTACTGAAGCTTTCTTT; CDR3 protein: CASSLVFTGTEAFF; J gene: TRBJ1-1; V gene: TRBV11-2; D gene: .; clone size: few
CDR3 DNA: TGTGCCAGCAGCCAACTACAGGGGGGCAGCTCTGGAAACACCATATATTTT; CDR3 protein: CASSQLQGGSSGNTIYF; J gene: TRBJ1-3; V gene: TRBV4-2; D gene: TRBD1; clone size: few
CDR3 DNA: TGTGCCAGCAGCCCTCAGGACAGGGGGGCGCGGGATACGCAGTATTTT; CDR3 protein: CASSPQDRGARDTQYF; J gene: TRBJ2-3; V gene: TRBV7-3; D gene: TRBD1; clone size: few
CDR3 DNA: TGTGCCAGCAGTTCCCGAACGACTAGCGGACCCTACGAGCAGTACTTC; CDR3 protein: CASSSRTTSGPYEQYF; J gene: TRBJ2-7; V gene: TRBV6-5; D gene: TRBD2; clone size: few
CDR3 DNA: TGTGCCAGCACTTTAGCGTCTAGTCACCAAGAGACCCAGTACTTC; CDR3 protein: CASTLASSHQETQYF; J gene: TRBJ2-5; V gene: TRBV11-2; D gene: .; clone size: few
CDR3 DNA: TGTGCCAGCTCACCATCGGGACAGGGGACGGGTGAGCAGTTCTTC; CDR3 protein: CASSPSGQGTGEQFF; J gene: TRBJ2-1; V gene: TRBV18; D gene: TRBD1; clone size: .
CDR3 DNA: TGTGCCAGCAGCAAGACTAGCGGGGGGGCCTATACGCAGTATTTT; CDR3 protein: CASSKTSGGAYTQYF; J gene: TRBJ2-3; V gene: TRBV5-4; D gene: TRBD2; clone size: .
CDR3 DNA: TGTGCCAGCAGCTTCTACGGGTCCTACAATGAGCAGTTCTTC; CDR3 protein: CASSFYGSYNEQFF; J gene: TRBJ2-1; V gene: TRBV7-2; D gene: .; clone size: few
CDR3 DNA: TGCACCAGCAGGTCGATCGGGACAGGGAGGGATGAGCAGTTCTTC; CDR3 protein: CTSRSIGTGRDEQFF; J gene: TRBJ2-1; V gene: TRBV1; D gene: .; clone size: many
CDR3 DNA: TGTGCCAGCTCACCAAACAGGGGAACTCAGCCCCAGCATTTT; CDR3 protein: CASSPNRGTQPQHF; J gene: TRBJ1-5; V gene: TRBV18; D gene: TRBD1; clone size: .
CDR3 DNA: TGTGCCAGCAGTCCGCGACTAGCGGGGGGGCCTGAGCAGTTCTTC; CDR3 protein: CASSPRLAGGPEQFF; J gene: TRBJ2-1; V gene: TRBV2; D gene: TRBD2; clone size: .
CDR3 DNA: TGTGCCAGCAGCTTACGGGGGGCTGATAATTCACCCCTCCACTTT; CDR3 protein: CASSLRGADNSPLHF; J gene: TRBJ1-6; V gene: TRBV7-8; D gene: .; clone size: .
CDR3 DNA: TGCGCCAGCAGCCCGACAGAGTTCGCGTACCATGGCTACACCTTC; CDR3 protein: CASSPTEFAYHGYTF; J gene: TRBJ1-2; V gene: TRBV5-1; D gene: .; clone size: .
CDR3 DNA: TGTGCCAGTAGACCCAGGAATGGGCTGAATCAGCCCCAGCATTTT; CDR3 protein: CASRPRNGLNQPQHF; J gene: TRBJ1-5; V gene: TRBV19; D gene: .; clone size: .
CDR3 DNA: TGCGCCAGCAGCCCAGGCGCGGGGTTTTCAGATACGCAGTATTTT; CDR3 protein: CASSPGAGFSDTQYF; J gene: TRBJ2-3; V gene: TRBV5-1; D gene: .; clone size: few
CDR3 DNA: TGTGCCAGCAGTCGACAGGGGGGCTCCTACGAGCAGTACTTC; CDR3 protein: CASSRQGGSYEQYF; J gene: TRBJ2-7; V gene: TRBV25-1; D gene: TRBD1; clone size: .
CDR3 DNA: TGTGCCAGCAGCACCGGGACTAGCGGGGGGGCCTGGGAGACCCAGTACTTC; CDR3 protein: CASSTGTSGGAWETQYF; J gene: TRBJ2-5; V gene: TRBV9; D gene: TRBD2; clone size: .
CDR3 DNA: TGCGCCAGCAGCCAACGGCGGGCCTCCCCACCCGGGGAGCTGTTTTTT; CDR3 protein: CASSQRRASPPGELFF; J gene: TRBJ2-2; V gene: TRBV23-1; D gene: .; clone size: many
CDR3 DNA: TGCGCCAGCAGTCGAGGAACAGGGAGTCCCACTGAAGCTTTCTTT; CDR3 protein: CASSRGTGSPTEAFF; J gene: TRBJ1-1; V gene: TRBV4-1; D gene: .; clone size: .
CDR3 DNA: TGTGCCAGCAGCCGGGACAGGGCTTACGAGCAGTACTTC; CDR3 protein: CASSRDRAYEQYF; J gene: TRBJ2-7; V gene: TRBV7-2; D gene: TRBD1; clone size: few
CDR3 DNA: TGTGCCAGCAGCCTAGCCTGGAGCTCTGGGGCCAACGTCCTGACTTTC; CDR3 protein: CASSLAWSSGANVLTF; J gene: TRBJ2-6; V gene: TRBV28; D gene: .; clone size: few
CDR3 DNA: TGCAGTGCCCAGGGGGCAGGGGGCTACACCTTC; CDR3 protein: CSAQGAGGYTF; J gene: TRBJ1-2; V gene: TRBV20-1; D gene: TRBD1; clone size: few
CDR3 DNA: TGTGCCAGCCTGAGCGGGGGGGCCGCAGATACGCAGTATTTT; CDR3 protein: CASLSGGAADTQYF; J gene: TRBJ2-3; V gene: TRBV6-1; D gene: TRBD2; clone size: .
CDR3 DNA: TGTGCCAGCAGTTTTCACTCGGGGGGAAGCAATCAGCCCCAGCATTTT; CDR3 protein: CASSFHSGGSNQPQHF; J gene: TRBJ1-5; V gene: TRBV28; D gene: .; clone size: few
CDR3 DNA: TGTGCCAGCAGTGAAAAGCGGGGTGTGATCACAGATACGCAGTATTTT; CDR3 protein: CASSEKRGVITDTQYF; J gene: TRBJ2-3; V gene: TRBV25-1; D gene: TRBD2; clone size: few
CDR3 DNA: TGTGCCAGCAGTCTAGCGGGGGGGCGGGGAGATACGCAGTATTTT; CDR3 protein: CASSLAGGRGDTQYF; J gene: TRBJ2-3; V gene: TRBV7-2; D gene: TRBD2; clone size: few
CDR3 DNA: TGTGCCAGCAGCAAACAGGGAAGCGAGCAGTACTTC; CDR3 protein: CASSKQGSEQYF; J gene: TRBJ2-7; V gene: TRBV9; D gene: .; clone size: many
CDR3 DNA: TGCGCCAGCAGCTCCCCGGGCGGGGGTATTATTACGCTGGATACGCAGTATTTT; CDR3 protein: CASSSPGGGIITLDTQYF; J gene: TRBJ2-3; V gene: TRBV5-1; D gene: TRBD2; clone size: .
CDR3 DNA: TGCGCCAGCAGCCAACAGGGCCCAGGTGGCTACACCTTC; CDR3 protein: CASSQQGPGGYTF; J gene: TRBJ1-2; V gene: TRBV10-2; D gene: .; clone size: .
CDR3 DNA: TGTGCCAGCAGCTTCTTAAATAATTCACCCCTCCACTTT; CDR3 protein: CASSFLNNSPLHF; J gene: TRBJ1-6; V gene: TRBV6-5; D gene: .; clone size: few
CDR3 DNA: TGTGCCAGCAGTGAAATAGGACAGGGCACTGAAGCTTTCTTT; CDR3 protein: CASSEIGQGTEAFF; J gene: TRBJ1-1; V gene: TRBV2; D gene: TRBD1; clone size: few
CDR3 DNA: TGTGCCAGCAGTAGACAGGGGACTGGGGCCAACGTCCTGACTTTC; CDR3 protein: CASSRQGTGANVLTF; J gene: TRBJ2-6; V gene: TRBV6-5; D gene: TRBD1; clone size: .
CDR3 DNA: TGTGCCTGGAGTCCCGGACAGGGTACCCCCCAAGAGACCCAGTACTTC; CDR3 protein: CAWSPGQGTPQETQYF; J gene: TRBJ2-5; V gene: TRBV30; D gene: TRBD1; clone size: .
CDR3 DNA: TGTGCCAGCAGTGATTCGGGGGGCACGGATGAGCAGTTCTTC; CDR3 protein: CASSDSGGTDEQFF; J gene: TRBJ2-1; V gene: TRBV2; D gene: .; clone size: .
CDR3 DNA: TGTGCCAGCGCCACTAGCGGACAAGAGACCCAGTACTTC; CDR3 protein: CASATSGQETQYF; J gene: TRBJ2-5; V gene: TRBV7-3; D gene: TRBD2; clone size: many
CDR3 DNA: TGTGCCTGGAGTGTAAAGGGACAGGGATCAGATACGCAGTATTTT; CDR3 protein: CAWSVKGQGSDTQYF; J gene: TRBJ2-3; V gene: TRBV30; D gene: TRBD1; clone size: few
CDR3 DNA: TGTGCCAGCAGTGTACTATCTAGCACAGATACGCAGTATTTT; CDR3 protein: CASSVLSSTDTQYF; J gene: TRBJ2-3; V gene: TRBV2; D gene: .; clone size: few
CDR3 DNA: TGTGCCAGCAGGGTATCGGGACTAGCGGGGAGAGAGCAGTACTTC; CDR3 protein: CASRVSGLAGREQYF; J gene: TRBJ2-7; V gene: TRBV6-6; D gene: TRBD2; clone size: .
CDR3 DNA: TGTGCCAGCACCAAGGACAGGCTACAGCCCCAGCATTTT; CDR3 protein: CASTKDRLQPQHF; J gene: TRBJ1-5; V gene: TRBV7-9; D gene: TRBD1; clone size: few
CDR3 DNA: TGTGCCAGCAGCTTACAGGATGAGCAGTTCTTC; CDR3 protein: CASSLQDEQFF; J gene: TRBJ2-1; V gene: TRBV11-1; D gene: .; clone size: few